This T cell receptor beta chain was documented in a study of blood T cell repertoires in COVID-19. Background on the study: The United States, Italy and Spain provided the acute and convalescent COVID-19 samples. Nucleic acid was either cDNA or gDNA, and it came from T cells, B-cell-depleted T cells, or PBMCs.

Original handling: For nucleated cells, counts were estimated from reference gene primer amplification. Repertoires were generated with immunoSEQ multiplex PCR, while TCRdb's copy carries only in-frame clones and drops some. V and J calls and clone size are those listed in that table; D and trimming were worked out from the DNA. The sample has 150,000 to 200,000 clones, 70% to 90% seen once; the top ten hold about 22%. The germline CDR1 and CDR2 sequences are GTSNPN and SVGIG (reference sequence). The CDR3 length is 14 residues. V gave up 3 bases and J gave up 5 bases; unmatched junction bases: 6. The TCR sequence derives from a man in his 60s with active or convalescent COVID-19. The specimen sequenced was peripheral blood. This chain links TRBV30 with TRBJ1-2; 10 bases map to TRBD1. CDR3 in amino acids: CAWSRGQGRYGYTF. In nucleotides, the CDR3 is TGTGCCTGGAGCCGGGGACAGGGGAGATATGGCTACACCTTC.